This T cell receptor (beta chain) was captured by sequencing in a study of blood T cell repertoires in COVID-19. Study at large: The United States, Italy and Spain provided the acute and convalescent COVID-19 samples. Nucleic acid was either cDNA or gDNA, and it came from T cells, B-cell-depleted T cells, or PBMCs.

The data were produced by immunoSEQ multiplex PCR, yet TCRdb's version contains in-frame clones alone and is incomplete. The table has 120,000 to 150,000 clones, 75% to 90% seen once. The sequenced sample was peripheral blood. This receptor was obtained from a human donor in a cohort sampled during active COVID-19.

CDR3 in amino acids: CASSSGSSNQPQHF. The CDR3 DNA sequence: TGTGCCAGCAGCTCTGGCAGTAGCAATCAGCCCCAGCATTTT. The rearrangement joins TRBV5-5 to TRBJ1-5; D gene ambiguous. The CDR3 extends over 14 amino acids. Germline CDR1 reads SGHKS; CDR2 reads YYEKEE (reference sequence). V lost 3 bases, J lost 0 bases, and 7 bases lay in between. The full variable domain, in which reference TRBV5-5 and TRBJ1-5 provide the parts outside the CDR3, is DAGVTQSPTHLIKTRGQQVTLRCSPISGHKSVSWYQQVLGQGPQFIFQYYEKEERGRGNFPDRFSARQFPNYSSELNVNALLLGDSALYLCASSSGSSNQPQHFGDGTRLSIL.